This T cell receptor beta chain is drawn from a study of metastatic and nonmetastatic thyroid tumors. Background on the study: Where malignant and benign thyroid patients were concerned, repertoires were compared across blood and tumor or nodule tissue. General study findings and limits: Relative to benign nodules, malignant thyroid tumors were reportedly characterized by significantly elevated TCR beta diversity in blood and tumor.

This clone has ten or more counts. As yet, its antigen is unknown. A read error may account for a junction end that differs from germline. Authors' processing steps: The study took CDR3 differences across clinicopathological groups and made a distant-metastasis classifier for papillary thyroid cancer from them. TCRdb reassembled clones from the PCR reads with MiXCR. Here the V and J calls rest on TCRdb's processing, not on the authors' analysis. The sample has over 30,000 clones; 18% are singletons. Germline lookup yields CDR1 LNHDA and CDR2 SQIVND (reference sequence). The CDR3 has 15 amino acids. No treatment of any kind had been given to any patient before thyroid surgery.

Material for sequencing was blood. This clonotype originated in a male donor with papillary thyroid cancer or a benign thyroid nodule (not recorded which). Some clones in this sample may be carry-over from other donors' samples. V usage is TRBV19 and J usage is TRBJ1-5; TRBD1 is a possible D gene (5 bases). In DNA, the CDR3 is TGTGCCAGTAGTATAACCCCGGGGGGGTCTCAGCCCCGGCATTTT. It translates to CASSITPGGSQPRHF.